Shown below are 24 T cell receptor beta chains from a single sample sequenced in a study of blood T cell repertoires in COVID-19. Sequenced by immunoSEQ multiplex PCR; TCRdb stores in-frame clones only, minus some. The sample includes tens of thousands of clones, over 80% seen only once; the top ten take more than 9.5%. Sequencing used peripheral blood. Receptors originate from an elderly man with acute or convalescent COVID-19.

This clone was observed a single time. The V and J genes are TRBV27 and TRBJ1-5, with D possibly matching TRBD1 (6 bases). Deletions cut 6 bases from V and 4 bases from J, with 7 bases between. This CDR3 comprises 12 residues. Per germline, CDR1 MNHEY and CDR2 SMNVEV (reference sequence). CDR3 nucleotide sequence: TGTGCCAGCAGCGACAGGAATCAGCCCCAGCATTTT. Translating it yields CASSDRNQPQHF.

This clone appeared a single time. V usage is TRBV9 and J usage is TRBJ1-1; 10 bases agree with TRBD1. Looked up from germline, CDR1 is SGDLS and CDR2 is YYNGEE. CDR3 size: 18 residues. Unmatched junction bases numbered 13, after V lost 3 bases and J lost 2 bases. In nucleotides, the CDR3 is TGTGCCAGCAGCGCAGACTACCCCGGGACAGGGGTCAACACTGAAGCTTTCTTT. Translated, it gives CASSADYPGTGVNTEAFF.

The CDR3 DNA reads as TGTGCCAGCAGCCAACCGGGACTAGCGGACAATGAGCAGTTCTTC. Protein sequence: CASSQPGLADNEQFF. This chain connects TRBV7-3 to TRBJ2-1, with TRBD2 matching 11 bases. V was pared by 5 bases and J by 5 bases, with 5 bases of the junction left unmatched. The length of the CDR3 is 15 residues. Germline CDR1 SGHTA, CDR2 FQGTGA.

The chain joins TRBV6-2 or TRBV6-3 to TRBJ1-1; D is ambiguous. There are 15 residues in the CDR3. With 5 bases removed from V and 5 bases from J, the gap between germline ends came to 18 bases. CDR1 is MNHEY and CDR2 is SVGEGT in the germline V gene. CDR3 sequence (DNA): TGTGCCAGCAGTGCCCAATCCTCGGGGAGGACTGAAGCTTTCTTT. Amino acid sequence: CASSAQSSGRTEAFF.

This clone turned up a few times. The V and J genes are TRBV5-1 and TRBJ1-1; 7 positions agree with TRBD1. The CDR3 contains 14 residues. V gave up 4 bases and J gave up 1 base; unmatched junction bases: 4. Per germline, CDR1 SGHRS and CDR2 YFSETQ. The CDR3 protein is CASSGGTANTEAFF. DNA for the CDR3: TGCGCCAGCAGCGGCGGGACAGCGAACACTGAAGCTTTCTTT.

The table lists this clone with a few counts. The chain carries TRBV11-2 and TRBJ1-4, with D perhaps matching TRBD1 (6 bases). The CDR3 is 15 residues long. Germline V gene lookup returns CDR1 SGHAT and CDR2 FQNNGV. V lost 0 bases to trimming and J lost 4 bases, with 9 bases between them. CDR3 sequence (DNA): TGTGCCAGCAGCTTAGATCTACAGGGTAATGAAAAACTGTTTTTT. This translates into CASSLDLQGNEKLFF.

This sequence joins TRBV7-9 and TRBJ2-3; D gene unclear. Between the trimmed V and J ends, which lost 7 bases and 4 bases, there was a span of 9 bases. Germline-derived CDR1 and CDR2 are SEHNR and FQNEAQ (reference sequence). The CDR3 loop spans 12 amino acids. The CDR3 is CASIASSDTQYF. CDR3 nucleotides: TGTGCCAGCATCGCTAGTTCAGATACGCAGTATTTT.

This chain uses TRBV3-1 (or the pseudogene TRBV3-2) with TRBJ1-1; D call uncertain. CDR1 and CDR2 from the germline V gene are LGHDT and YNNKEL (reference sequence). This CDR3 comprises 14 residues. Trimming cost V 4 bases and J 2 bases, with 11 bases left between them. CDR3 nucleotides: TGTGCCAGCAGCCGGGCAAGTATAAACACTGAAGCTTTCTTT. Amino acids: CASSRASINTEAFF.

This clone has more than one count but fewer than ten. The V gene is TRBV2, the J gene TRBJ2-1; TRBD1 might be the D (6 bases). Per the germline V gene, CDR1 is SNHLY and CDR2 is FYNNEI. The CDR3 has 15 amino acids. V was pared by 3 bases and J by 5 bases, with 14 bases between. CDR3 nucleotide sequence: TGTGCCAGCAGTGAGCGCAGGGGTTCGAACAATGAGCAGTTCTTC. Its translation is CASSERRGSNNEQFF.

The V and J genes are TRBV19 and TRBJ1-3; D unclear. CDR1 is LNHDA, CDR2 SQIVND, per germline (reference sequence). Trimming pared 0 bases from V and 0 bases from J, leaving 3 bases between. The length of the CDR3 is 14 residues. The CDR3 region is CASSIDSSGNTIYF. The CDR3 bases are TGTGCCAGTAGTATAGACAGCTCTGGAAACACCATATATTTT.

The V gene is TRBV5-1, the J gene TRBJ1-3; tentatively, D is TRBD1 (5 bases). The germline gives CDR1 SGHRS, CDR2 YFSETQ. The CDR3 has 16 amino acids. V was trimmed by 1 base and J by 0 bases, leaving 11 bases between them. The CDR3 reads CASSLTGLSSGNTIYF. The DNA for the CDR3 is TGCGCCAGCAGCTTGACAGGCTTAAGCTCTGGAAACACCATATATTTT.

This clone was seen only a few times. CDR3 nucleotides: TGCGCCAGCAGCCAAGGACTAGCGGGAGTATCTACGCAGTATTTT. It codes for CASSQGLAGVSTQYF. The genes are TRBV4-1 and TRBJ2-3; 12 bases agree with TRBD2. Germline trimming cut 1 base from V and 8 bases from J; bases unmatched to any gene: 4. CDR1 and CDR2 from the germline V gene are MGHRA and YSYEKL. This CDR3 contains 15 residues.

This rearrangement joins TRBV7-2 to TRBJ2-1; D perhaps matches TRBD2 (5 bases). V lost 0 bases and J lost 3, with 6 bases in between. CDR3 length equals 14 residues. Germline V CDR1 and CDR2: SGHTA, FQGNSA. DNA of the CDR3: TGTGCCAGCAGCTTAGCAGGGAGCTACAATGAGCAGTTCTTC. This gives the protein CASSLAGSYNEQFF.

The chain joins TRBV11-2 to TRBJ2-2; 9 positions match TRBD2. The CDR3 has 19 amino acids. Germline lookup yields CDR1 SGHAT and CDR2 FQNNGV. Germline trimming cut 0 bases from V and 0 bases from J; bases unmatched to any gene: 8. The CDR3 here is CASSLDLSGRRANTGELFF. The CDR3 DNA reads TGTGCCAGCAGCTTAGATCTCAGCGGGAGGCGCGCGAACACCGGGGAGCTGTTTTTT.

The chain combines TRBV11-1 with TRBJ2-7; the match to TRBD1 covers 7 bases. CDR1 and CDR2 (germline): SGHAT, FQDESV (reference sequence). CDR3 length equals 13 residues. The ends lost 5 bases at V and 3 bases at J; junction bases unmatched: 4. In DNA, the CDR3 is TGTGCCAGCAGCCGACAGGGTAGCTACGAGCAGTACTTC. Translating gives CASSRQGSYEQYF.

The chain couples TRBV2 to TRBJ1-2; no definite D call. V was clipped by 7 bases and J by 0 bases, with 18 bases between them. CDR1 is SNHLY and CDR2 is FYNNEI in the germline V gene. The CDR3 runs to 16 residues. CDR3: CASTEPGIGTNYGYTF. The DNA of the CDR3 is TGTGCCAGCACCGAACCGGGGATCGGCACTAACTATGGCTACACCTTC.

This rearrangement joins TRBV27 to TRBJ2-1, with 12 positions matching TRBD2. The CDR3 extends over 17 amino acids. Germline-derived CDR1 and CDR2 are MNHEY and SMNVEV (reference sequence). Trimming took 7 bases from V and 1 from J; bases not matched to a gene: 8. The CDR3 sequence: CASNLAGGPSSYNEQFF. DNA of the CDR3: TGTGCCAGCAACCTAGCGGGAGGGCCCTCTTCCTACAATGAGCAGTTCTTC.

The chain has TRBV30 and TRBJ2-1; TRBD2 aligns across 8 bases. Trimming cost V 2 bases and J 6 bases; bases outside gene matches: 6. This CDR3 comprises 14 residues. CDR1 and CDR2 (germline): GTSNPN, SVGIG (reference sequence). CDR3 in amino acids: CAWSFGTSRNEQFF. The CDR3 region has the DNA TGTGCCTGGAGTTTCGGGACTAGTCGCAATGAGCAGTTCTTC.

The J gene is TRBJ2-2, the V gene TRBV7-9; 8 nucleotides match TRBD1. CDR1 and CDR2 from the germline V gene are SEHNR and FQNEAQ (reference sequence). This CDR3 contains 15 residues. The V and J ends lost 6 bases and 4 bases, in that order; junction bases with no gene match: 7. The CDR3: CASSSQGAGTGELFF. CDR3 DNA: TGTGCCAGCAGTTCTCAGGGGGCGGGCACCGGGGAGCTGTTTTTT.

This rearrangement joins TRBV6-5 to TRBJ1-1; 7 nucleotides agree with TRBD1. Germline CDR1 MNHEY, CDR2 SVGAGI. This CDR3 comprises 14 residues. Trimming took 5 bases from V and 3 from J; bases not matched to a gene: 6. CDR3 in DNA: TGTGCCAGCAGTCAGGGACAGTCGGACACTGAAGCTTTCTTT. This translates into CASSQGQSDTEAFF.

This clone was recorded once. The rearrangement uses TRBV12-3 or TRBV12-4 and TRBJ1-1, with 7 bases fitting TRBD1. This CDR3 contains 11 residues. Unmatched junction bases numbered 4, after V lost 6 bases and J lost 9 bases. This chain's CDR3 is CASRGTVQAFF. CDR3 in DNA: TGTGCCAGCAGAGGGACAGTGCAAGCTTTCTTT.

The chain combines TRBV3-1 (or the pseudogene TRBV3-2) with TRBJ1-2; TRBD1 agrees at 8 bases. V was pared by 0 bases and J by 6 bases, with 6 bases of the junction left unmatched. Looked up from germline, CDR1 is LGHDT and CDR2 is YNNKEL (reference sequence). This CDR3 contains 15 residues. The CDR3 here is CASSQDRNRGNGYTF. The DNA for the CDR3 is TGTGCCAGCAGCCAAGATCGAAACAGGGGGAATGGCTACACCTTC.

The chain joins TRBV11-3 to TRBJ2-2, with 10 bases matching TRBD2. V gave up 7 bases and J gave up 0 bases; unmatched junction bases: 2. Germline-derived CDR1 and CDR2 are SGHNT and YENEEA. The CDR3 has 15 amino acids. CDR3 sequence reads: CASKAGGTNTGELFF. The DNA for the CDR3 is TGTGCCAGCAAAGCGGGGGGGACGAACACCGGGGAGCTGTTTTTT.

The V gene is TRBV9, the J gene TRBJ2-2; D is possibly TRBD1 (5 bases). The V end lost 4 bases, the J end lost 0 bases, and 13 bases lay between the germline ends. Germline CDR1 reads SGDLS; CDR2 reads YYNGEE. This CDR3 is built from 16 residues. Here the CDR3 reads CASSPQGVANTGELFF. The CDR3 DNA follows: TGTGCCAGCAGCCCCCAGGGCGTGGCGAACACCGGGGAGCTGTTTTTT.